This T cell receptor beta chain was sequenced for a study of PD-L1 blockade in urothelial cancer listed by TCRdb under 2017. Background for the entire study: Every patient began therapy around 2014 and was given atezolizumab 1,200 mg intravenously every 3 weeks. Nine patients achieved durable clinical benefit and approximately 20 did not. Whole exome sequencing and RNA sequencing of pretreatment tumors were performed alongside TCR sequencing in the same patients. Blood samples gave median yields of about 150,000 T cells and 82,636 unique TCRs, along with a median clonality of approximately 0.084. About nine tenths of the roughly 29 patients were identified as males with urothelial cancer of bladder origin, and a prior smoking history was reported by 18 of 29 patients. An ECOG performance status of 0 or 1 was recorded for the patients, and 0 to 3 prior chemotherapy regimens had been received by the patients. Some 30 patients had pretreatment blood TCR-seq, some 25 had at least one posttreatment blood collection, and some 25 had tumor TCR-seq. An exploratory multi-omic analysis was conducted of the somatic, immune and clinical correlates of response to PD-L1 blockade with atezolizumab in urothelial cancer. Durable clinical benefit was defined as progression-free survival longer than 6 months, and TCR features were also tested against progression-free and overall survival. Pretreatment tumor samples, along with matched peripheral blood collected serially before and after atezolizumab treatment, underwent TCR sequencing. Blood samples were analyzed at 3 weeks after treatment start (second dose) and at 6 weeks after treatment start. The full study reports these points: Improved progression-free and overall survival was associated with having pretreatment peripheral blood TCR clonality below the median. Because of the small sample size (n of about 30) and the many exploratory analyses performed, the results are intended to be regarded as hypothesis-generating. Patients with durable benefit showed greater expansion of tumor-associated TCR clones in peripheral blood 3 weeks after starting treatment (n ≈ 21, p = 0.022).

A note on this clone: This receptor's antigen is unknown. Per-nucleotide qualities are absent, and no much larger clonotype sits a single base away.

CDR1 and CDR2 were assigned from the germline V gene as MNHEY and SVGAGI. Including cysteine and phenylalanine, the CDR3 has 13 amino acids. Only the CDR3 part of the read is kept: 39 bases, read in frame from the first base. The trim is 5 bases for V and 2 bases for J, with a gap of 9 bases between the germline ends. Synthetic TCR analog templates were spiked into each PCR so that absolute template abundance could be estimated from read counts. Using the immunoSEQ assay, TCRbeta CDR3 regions were amplified from genomic DNA with bias-controlled V and J gene primers. Sequencing of rearranged TCRbeta segments was done at approximately 20X coverage. The paper's processing steps were these. Sequencing errors were corrected by clustering and CDR3s were annotated against IMGT to assign V, D and J genes. Out-of-frame and stop-codon sequences were excluded, and only productive TCRbeta rearrangements were used in downstream analyses. Clonality was calculated as one minus the Shannon entropy normalized by the log of the number of unique productive sequences. Fisher's exact test with Benjamini-Hochberg correction, at a threshold of adjusted p below 0.01, was used to find clones that differed between time points or between blood and tumor. What TCRdb holds here is the immuneACCESS table cut down to in-frame rearrangements. Part of the clones is not present; checked against another copy, under half of the missing clones reflect an unresolved V gene, and the others are unexplained. The V and J calls and the clone size are those of that table, but D and trimming were determined from the DNA. Within this sample are 60,000 to 75,000 clones, with 84% of them counted one time only. Jointly, the top ten make up approximately 10% of the sample.

The time point label, read with the paper, signifies: pretreatment peripheral blood. A cohort of 25 to 30 patients with locally advanced or metastatic urothelial carcinoma, treated at Memorial Sloan Kettering on a trial protocol, was included. Peripheral blood mononuclear cells were collected pretreatment and during treatment, with between 1 and 8 total time points obtained per patient. The Qiagen DNeasy Blood extraction kit was used to purify genomic DNA from total PBMCs and tumor samples. Collected pretreatment and during treatment, PBMCs were isolated and stored as previously described. The sequences come from PBMCs, collected around atezolizumab (anti-PD-L1) treatment. This receptor chain uses TRBV6-5 and TRBJ1-1; there is no confident call for the D gene. The receptor comes from a woman in her 70s with urothelial cancer. The encoded CDR3 is CASSLTDNTEAFF. The sequenced DNA is TGTGCCAGCAGTCTCACAGATAACACTGAAGCTTTCTTT.